This TCR beta chain appears in the sequencing data of a study of multiple sclerosis patients with progressive multifocal leukoencephalopathy. The germline V gene encodes CDR1 SGHNT and CDR2 YYREEE (reference sequence). The CDR3 runs to 17 residues. The V gene lost 4 bases and the J gene lost 0 bases, with 20 bases spanning the gap. Sequencing was performed with immunoSEQ multiplex PCR; in TCRdb, only in-frame clones are kept and a portion is missing. The sample has tens of thousands of clones, around 91% seen once; the top ten hold under 1.5%. Described time point: less than 15 months of natalizumab therapy.

Here the sequenced sample was PBMCs, taken from a patient treated with natalizumab. The TCR sequence derives from a human donor with multiple sclerosis. The chain joins TRBV5-4 to TRBJ2-7; D perhaps matches TRBD2 (5 bases). The CDR3 reads CASSLGAATPISYEQYF. For the CDR3, the DNA is TGTGCCAGCAGCCTCGGAGCGGCGACGCCGATCTCCTACGAGCAGTACTTC.